This T cell receptor beta chain was identified in a study of OX40 agonist ivuxolimab in advanced cancers. Study details: Every 2 weeks, ivuxolimab was infused into the patients intravenously at between 0.01 and 10 mg/kg. Participants could have had prior anti-PD-1, anti-PD-L1 or anti-CTLA-4 therapy, and around 40% had some.

Study results and limitations: Clonal expansion in partial responders at 0.1-3.0 mg/kg ranked among the lowest. Undetermined was the antigen specificity of the expanded peripheral T cells.

With respect to this clone: Its antigen is unidentified.

The CDR3 is 17 amino acids. V shed 5 bases, J shed 10 bases, and the junction held 15 bases outside the gene matches. Germline V gene sequence: CDR1 SEHNR, CDR2 FQNEAQ (reference sequence). Assay used: immunoSEQ multiplex PCR; TCRdb lists only in-frame clones, some missing. The sample lists 50,000 to 55,000 clones, about 88% occurring once. The V gene is TRBV7-9, the J gene TRBJ2-1; 12 bases align to TRBD2. The origin of this receptor is an adult with an advanced solid tumor such as melanoma, head and neck, liver or kidney cancer. Source: CD4+ or CD8+ T cells sorted from blood, taken in a trial of the OX40 agonist ivuxolimab. The CDR3 coding sequence is TGTGCCAGCAGCGCCCGCCCGGCTAGCGGGAGGGTCTCGGAGCAGTTCTTC. It yields the protein CASSARPASGRVSEQFF.